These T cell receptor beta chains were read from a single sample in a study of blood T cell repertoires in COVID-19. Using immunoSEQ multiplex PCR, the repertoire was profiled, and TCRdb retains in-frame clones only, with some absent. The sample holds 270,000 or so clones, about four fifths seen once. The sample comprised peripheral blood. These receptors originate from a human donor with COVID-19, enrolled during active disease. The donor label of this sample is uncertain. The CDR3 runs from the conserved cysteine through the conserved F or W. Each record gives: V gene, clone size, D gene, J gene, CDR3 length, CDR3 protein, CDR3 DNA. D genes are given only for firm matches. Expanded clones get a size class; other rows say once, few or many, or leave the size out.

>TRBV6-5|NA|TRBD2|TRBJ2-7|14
CASTVLAGSYEQYF
TGTGCCAGCACGGTACTAGCGGGGTCCTACGAGCAGTACTTC
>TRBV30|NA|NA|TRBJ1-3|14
CVGEGGSSGNTIYF
TGTGTCGGAGAGGGGGGGAGCTCTGGAAACACCATATATTTT
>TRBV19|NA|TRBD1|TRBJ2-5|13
CASRDRGKETQYF
TGTGCCAGTAGGGACAGGGGTAAAGAGACCCAGTACTTC
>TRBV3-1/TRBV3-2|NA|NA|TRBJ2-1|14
CASSQAGTFNEQFF
TGTGCCAGCAGCCAAGCGGGGACTTTTAATGAGCAGTTCTTC
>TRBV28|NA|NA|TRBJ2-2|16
CATSGQEGGWAGELFF
TGTGCCACAAGCGGACAGGAAGGGGGGTGGGCCGGGGAGCTGTTTTTT
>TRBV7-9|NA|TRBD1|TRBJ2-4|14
CASSQNRGRSIQYF
TGTGCCAGCAGCCAGAACAGGGGCCGGAGCATTCAGTACTTC
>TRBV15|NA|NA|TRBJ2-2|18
CATSGREGTVRGTGELFF
TGTGCCACCAGCGGTAGAGAAGGAACGGTGCGAGGCACCGGGGAGCTGTTTTTT
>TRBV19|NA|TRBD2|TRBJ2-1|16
CASSVYSSLADNEQFF
TGTGCCAGTAGTGTGTACTCCTCTCTAGCGGACAATGAGCAGTTCTTC
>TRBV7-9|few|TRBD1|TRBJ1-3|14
CASSQGGSGNTIYF
TGTGCCAGCAGCCAGGGGGGCTCTGGAAACACCATATATTTT
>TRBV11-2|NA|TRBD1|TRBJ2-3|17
CASSSTGTAVYTDTQYF
TGTGCCAGCAGCTCAACCGGGACAGCGGTTTACACAGATACGCAGTATTTT
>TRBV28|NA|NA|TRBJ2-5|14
CASRVTGIQETQYF
TGTGCCAGCAGGGTGACAGGTATCCAAGAGACCCAGTACTTC
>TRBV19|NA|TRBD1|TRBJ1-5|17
CASSPTTGMVRNQPQHF
TGTGCCAGTAGTCCTACGACAGGGATGGTTCGGAATCAGCCCCAGCATTTT
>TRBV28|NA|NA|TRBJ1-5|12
CASSSEGQPQHF
TGTGCCAGCAGTTCGGAGGGCCAGCCCCAGCATTTT
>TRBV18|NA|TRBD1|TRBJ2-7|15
CASSPGQEAASEQYF
TGTGCCAGCTCACCAGGACAGGAGGCCGCTTCCGAGCAGTACTTC
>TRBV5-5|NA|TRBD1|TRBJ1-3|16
CASSSLTGLEGNTIYF
TGTGCCAGCAGCTCCTTGACAGGGTTGGAAGGAAACACCATATATTTT
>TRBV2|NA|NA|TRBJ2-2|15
CASSVSRGGTGELFF
TGTGCCAGCAGTGTGTCCCGGGGTGGCACCGGGGAGCTGTTTTTT
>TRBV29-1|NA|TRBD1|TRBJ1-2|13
CSVRDRPTYGYTF
TGCAGCGTTAGGGACAGGCCGACCTATGGCTACACCTTC
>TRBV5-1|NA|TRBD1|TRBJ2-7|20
CASSSPSVPGQGSNFYEQYF
TGCGCCAGCAGCTCCCCATCCGTCCCGGGACAGGGGAGTAATTTCTACGAGCAGTACTTC
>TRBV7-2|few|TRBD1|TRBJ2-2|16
CASSSSGTGATGELFF
TGTGCCAGCAGCTCTTCGGGGACAGGGGCGACCGGGGAGCTGTTTTTT
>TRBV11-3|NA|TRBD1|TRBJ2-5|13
CASSRGQRETQYF
TGTGCCAGCAGCCGGGGACAGCGGGAGACCCAGTACTTC
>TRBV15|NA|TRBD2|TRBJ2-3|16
CATSRDLAGEVDTQYF
TGTGCCACCAGCAGAGACCTAGCGGGAGAGGTAGATACGCAGTATTTT
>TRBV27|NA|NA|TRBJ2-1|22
CASSSPRVRSVGLTSSYNEQFF
TGTGCCAGCAGTTCCCCTCGGGTCCGGTCTGTTGGACTTACGAGCTCCTACAATGAGCAGTTCTTC
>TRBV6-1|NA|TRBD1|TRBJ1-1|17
CASSARTGGPLGTEAFF
TGTGCCAGCAGTGCCCGGACAGGGGGCCCATTGGGCACTGAAGCTTTCTTT
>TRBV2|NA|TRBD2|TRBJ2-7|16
CASTATGRGGGNEQYF
TGTGCCAGCACCGCGACGGGGCGGGGGGGAGGAAACGAGCAGTACTTC
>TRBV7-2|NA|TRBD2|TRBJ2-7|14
CASSLRGGSYEQYF
TGTGCCAGCAGCTTACGGGGGGGCTCCTACGAGCAGTACTTC
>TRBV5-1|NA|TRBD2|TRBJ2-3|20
CASSLEGHRRGIAGGHTQYF
TGCGCCAGCAGCTTGGAGGGACACCGCCGGGGTATAGCGGGAGGGCATACGCAGTATTTT
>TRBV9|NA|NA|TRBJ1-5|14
CASSAGGSNQPQHF
TGTGCCAGCAGCGCTGGAGGTAGCAATCAGCCCCAGCATTTT
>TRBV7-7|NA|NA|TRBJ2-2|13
CASSQTGPGELFF
TGTGCTAGCAGCCAGACAGGTCCCGGGGAGCTGTTTTTT
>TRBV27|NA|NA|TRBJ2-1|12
CAPNSSYNEQFF
TGTGCCCCAAATAGCTCCTACAATGAGCAGTTCTTC
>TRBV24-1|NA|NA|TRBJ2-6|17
CATSQTGLVPGANVLTF
TGTGCCACCAGTCAAACAGGGTTGGTCCCTGGGGCCAACGTCCTGACTTTC
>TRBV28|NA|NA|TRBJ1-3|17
CASSLVPRGVPGNTIYF
TGTGCCAGCAGTTTAGTCCCCCGGGGGGTCCCTGGAAACACCATATATTTT
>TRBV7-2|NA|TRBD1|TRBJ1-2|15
CASSLGGQGVDGYTF
TGTGCCAGCAGCTTAGGAGGACAGGGGGTAGATGGCTACACCTTC
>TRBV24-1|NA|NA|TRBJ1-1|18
CATSDLEGDGPPSSEAFF
TGTGCCACCAGTGATTTGGAGGGGGACGGTCCCCCTTCCTCTGAAGCTTTCTTT
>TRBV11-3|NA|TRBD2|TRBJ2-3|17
CASSSLEEAGVADTQYF
TGTGCCAGCAGCTCCCTTGAGGAAGCGGGAGTGGCAGATACGCAGTATTTT
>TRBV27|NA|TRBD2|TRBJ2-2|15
CASSRGRADTGELFF
TGTGCCAGCAGTCGAGGGAGGGCCGACACCGGGGAGCTGTTTTTT
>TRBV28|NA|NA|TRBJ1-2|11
CASRVSYGYTF
TGTGCCAGCCGGGTCTCCTATGGCTACACCTTC
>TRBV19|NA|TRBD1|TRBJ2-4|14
CASSPIDRAHIQYF
TGTGCCAGTAGTCCCATCGACAGGGCACACATTCAGTACTTC
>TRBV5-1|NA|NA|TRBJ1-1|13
CASSTGFDTEAFF
TGCGCCAGCAGCACCGGGTTCGACACTGAAGCTTTCTTT
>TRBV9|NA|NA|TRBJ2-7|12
CASSPPSYEQYF
TGTGCCAGCAGCCCCCCTTCCTACGAGCAGTACTTC
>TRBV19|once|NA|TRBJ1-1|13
CASSALTQTEAFF
TGTGCCAGTAGTGCCCTCACTCAAACTGAAGCTTTCTTT
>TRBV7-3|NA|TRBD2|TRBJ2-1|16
CASSLRLAGGRNEQFF
TGTGCCAGCAGCTTAAGGCTAGCGGGAGGGAGAAATGAGCAGTTCTTC
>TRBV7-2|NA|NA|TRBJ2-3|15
CASSFQPGSTDTQYF
TGTGCCAGCAGCTTCCAACCCGGGAGCACAGATACGCAGTATTTT
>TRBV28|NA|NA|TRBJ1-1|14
CASSDQQRNTEAFF
TGTGCCAGCAGTGACCAACAGAGGAACACTGAAGCTTTCTTT
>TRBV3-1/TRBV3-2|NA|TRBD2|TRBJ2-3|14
CASSRREALDTQYF
TGTGCCAGCAGCCGGCGGGAGGCCCTGGATACGCAGTATTTT
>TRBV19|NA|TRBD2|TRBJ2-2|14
CAGEREYNTGELFF
TGTGCAGGGGAGCGGGAGTATAACACCGGGGAGCTGTTTTTT
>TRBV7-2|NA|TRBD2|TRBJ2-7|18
CASSLGASGRTTSYEQYF
TGTGCCAGCAGCTTAGGGGCTAGCGGGAGGACGACCTCCTACGAGCAGTACTTC
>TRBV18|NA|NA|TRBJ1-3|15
CASSPPSVSGNTIYF
TGTGCCAGCTCACCACCAAGCGTCTCTGGAAACACCATATATTTT
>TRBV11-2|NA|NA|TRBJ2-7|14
CASSLQRSLGEQYF
TGTGCCAGCAGCTTACAGCGGTCCCTGGGGGAGCAGTACTTC
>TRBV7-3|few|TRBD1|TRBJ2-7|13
CASSPQGAGEQYF
TGTGCCAGCAGCCCCCAGGGGGCGGGCGAGCAGTACTTC
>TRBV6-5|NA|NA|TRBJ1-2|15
CASSRPQGLHYGYTF
TGTGCCAGCAGTCGGCCTCAGGGATTGCACTATGGCTACACCTTC
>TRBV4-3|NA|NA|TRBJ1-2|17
CASSQDDSTEANYGYTF
TGCGCCAGCAGCCAAGATGACAGTACTGAAGCTAACTATGGCTACACCTTC
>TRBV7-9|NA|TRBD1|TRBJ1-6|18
CASTFLVGQGNYNSPLHF
TGTGCCAGCACTTTTCTAGTCGGACAGGGGAACTATAATTCACCCCTCCACTTT
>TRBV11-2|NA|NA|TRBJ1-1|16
CASSLDGGGGNTEAFF
TGTGCCAGCAGCTTAGATGGGGGAGGGGGGAACACTGAAGCTTTCTTT
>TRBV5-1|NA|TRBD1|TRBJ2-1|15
CASSQGQGSVNEQFF
TGCGCCAGCAGCCAGGGACAGGGGTCGGTCAATGAGCAGTTCTTC
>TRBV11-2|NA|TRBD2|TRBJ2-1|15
CASSFQGLAGDEQFF
TGTGCCAGCAGCTTCCAGGGACTAGCGGGAGATGAGCAGTTCTTC
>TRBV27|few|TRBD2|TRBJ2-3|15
CASSLGTSGADTQYF
TGTGCCAGCAGTTTGGGGACTAGCGGCGCAGATACGCAGTATTTT
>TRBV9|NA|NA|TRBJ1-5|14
CASSDHRQGQPQHF
TGTGCCAGCAGCGACCACAGGCAAGGGCAGCCCCAGCATTTT
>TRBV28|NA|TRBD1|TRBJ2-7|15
CASSLPGTATYEQYF
TGTGCCAGCAGTTTACCGGGGACAGCTACCTACGAGCAGTACTTC
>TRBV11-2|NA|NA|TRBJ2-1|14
CASSPGTFHNEQFF
TGTGCCAGCAGCCCAGGGACTTTTCACAATGAGCAGTTCTTC